What follows are 28 T cell receptor beta chains derived from one specimen sequenced in a study of beta chain features in type 1 diabetes. Every isolated RNA sample was fully reverse transcribed, so sequencing captured expressed TCRB transcripts. Produced via immunoSEQ multiplex PCR; TCRdb's table is partial and in-frame only. The sample carries under 250,000 clones, around 14% recorded once. The sample was naive CD4+ T cells from blood. These receptors came from a woman in her thirties or forties in good health.

The sample holds a few counts of this clone. Within the sample, other DNA sequences also encode this same CDR3. This sequence joins TRBV5-1 and TRBJ1-1, with 7 bases identical to TRBD1. Germline V CDR1 and CDR2: SGHRS, YFSETQ. V shed 4 bases, J shed 0 bases, and the junction held 3 bases outside the gene matches. CDR3 length equals 14 residues. DNA for the CDR3: TGCGCCAGCAGCGCGGGACAGCTGAACACTGAAGCTTTCTTT. Translated, it gives CASSAGQLNTEAFF.

This clone was counted only a few times. The chain carries TRBV2 and TRBJ2-2; weak D call: TRBD1 (6 bases). Germline V gene sequence: CDR1 SNHLY, CDR2 FYNNEI. Trimming removed 8 bases from V and 1 base from J, with 11 bases in between. The CDR3 is 14 amino acids. CDR3 in DNA: TGTGCCAGCTGGGACATGAAGAACACCGGGGAGCTGTTTTTT. Translated: CASWDMKNTGELFF.

Only a few counts were recorded for this clone. The chain uses TRBV5-1 and TRBJ2-2, with D possibly being TRBD1 (6 bases). The CDR3 spans 17 residues. CDR1 SGHRS and CDR2 YFSETQ come from the germline V gene. V was clipped by 2 bases and J by 1 base, with 15 bases between them. The CDR3 loop reads CASSFSSQGRNTGELFF. The CDR3 coding sequence is TGCGCCAGCAGCTTTTCTTCACAGGGTAGGAACACCGGGGAGCTGTTTTTT.

This clone was recorded a few times. This chain connects TRBV7-6 to TRBJ2-1; TRBD2 matches 10 bases. The CDR3 has 18 residues. V dropped 2 bases and J dropped 0; count of bases not matched to a gene: 7. CDR1 is SGHVS and CDR2 is FNYEAQ in the germline V gene. The CDR3 loop reads CASSLYSSGGISYNEQFF. CDR3 bases: TGTGCCAGCAGCTTATACTCTAGCGGGGGTATCTCCTACAATGAGCAGTTCTTC.

This clone has at least ten counts. CDR3 loop: CASSQHRVSQPQHF. CDR3 DNA sequence: TGCGCCAGCAGTCAACACAGGGTGTCTCAGCCCCAGCATTTT. This chain uses TRBV23-1 with TRBJ1-5, with D maybe TRBD1 (6 bases). TRBV23-1 is an open reading frame, and its role is uncertain. This CDR3 has 14 amino acids. The V gene lost 2 bases and the J gene lost 6 bases, with 11 bases spanning the gap.

This clone was seen a few times. The chain carries TRBV7-2 and TRBJ2-7; TRBD2 matches 7 bases. Germline V gives CDR1 SGHTA, CDR2 FQGNSA. This CDR3 has 13 amino acids. The V segment lost 1 base and the J segment 5 bases; nucleotides outside the gene matches: 2. The CDR3 nucleotides are TGTGCCAGCAGCTTAGGACTAGCTAACGAGCAGTACTTC. Amino acids: CASSLGLANEQYF.

The rearrangement joins TRBV9 to TRBJ2-6; D gene unclear. CDR3 size: 17 residues. Germline V gene sequence: CDR1 SGDLS, CDR2 YYNGEE. Trimming removed 0 bases at V and 2 bases at J, with 12 bases between. The DNA for the CDR3 is TGTGCCAGCAGCGTAGGTGCAGTACCGCCTGGGGCCAACGTCCTGACTTTC. The encoded protein is CASSVGAVPPGANVLTF. Using reference TRBV9 and TRBJ2-6 for the parts outside the CDR3, the full variable domain is DSGVTQTPKHLITATGQRVTLRCSPRSGDLSVYWYQQSLDQGLQFLIQYYNGEERAKGNILERFSAQQFPDLHSELNLSSLELGDSALYFCASSVGAVPPGANVLTFGAGSRLTVL.

This clone was seen a handful of times. CDR3 bases: TGTGCCAGCAACCCCCATGACGGGACAACCGGGGAGCTGTTTTTT. This sequence encodes CASNPHDGTTGELFF. The chain couples TRBV7-2 to TRBJ2-2; TRBD1 might be the D (6 bases). This CDR3 is built from 15 residues. V gave up 7 bases and J gave up 5 bases, with 17 bases separating them. Germline V gene lookup returns CDR1 SGHTA and CDR2 FQGNSA. Together with reference TRBV7-2 and TRBJ2-2, the CDR3 gives the full variable domain: GAGVSQSPSNKVTEKGKDVELRCDPISGHTALYWYRQSLGQGLEFLIYFQGNSAPDKSGLPSDRFSAERTGGSVSTLTIQRTQQEDSAVYLCASNPHDGTTGELFFGEGSRLTVL.

This clone was seen a handful of times. V usage is TRBV19 and J usage is TRBJ2-1; no firm D call. The CDR3 loop spans 13 amino acids. The germline V gene encodes CDR1 LNHDA and CDR2 SQIVND (reference sequence). Between the trimmed V and J ends, which lost 3 bases and 7 bases, there was a span of 10 bases. The CDR3 sequence: CASSILRTNEQFF. The CDR3, as DNA: TGTGCCAGTAGTATTCTCCGAACAAATGAGCAGTTCTTC.

This clone was counted a few times. V gene TRBV29-1 combines with J gene TRBJ2-7; D gene unclear. V was clipped by 1 base and J by 5 bases, with 12 bases between them. The germline V gene has CDR1 SQVTM and CDR2 ANQGSEA. The CDR3 extends over 13 amino acids. CDR3 protein: CSVEAPTSHEQYF. CDR3 DNA: TGCAGCGTTGAAGCACCCACGAGTCACGAGCAGTACTTC.

The rearrangement links TRBV9 to TRBJ2-5, with TRBD2 as a possible D gene (7 bases). The CDR3 spans 17 residues. V was trimmed by 0 bases and J by 4 bases, leaving 19 bases between them. In germline, CDR1 is SGDLS, CDR2 YYNGEE. CDR3 residues: CASSVAGGSPVRETQYF. The CDR3 DNA reads as TGTGCCAGCAGCGTAGCGGGGGGCTCCCCGGTACGAGAGACCCAGTACTTC.

V is TRBV19 and J is TRBJ2-7; D not resolved. This CDR3 has 14 residues. Deletions cut 5 bases from V and 3 bases from J, with 14 bases between. The germline CDR1 and CDR2 sequences are LNHDA and SQIVND (reference sequence). The CDR3 spells CASSPGSEDYEQYF. CDR3 nucleotides: TGTGCCAGTAGTCCCGGTTCCGAGGACTACGAGCAGTACTTC.

The chain carries TRBV5-6 and TRBJ2-7; TRBD1 matches at 9 bases. CDR3 length equals 15 residues. From germline, CDR1 is SGHDT and CDR2 YYEEEE. Germline trimming cut 4 bases from V and 5 bases from J; bases unmatched to any gene: 10. CDR3 amino acids: CASSQPGQGRHEQYF. In nucleotides, the CDR3 is TGTGCCAGCAGCCAGCCGGGACAGGGTAGGCACGAGCAGTACTTC.

This clone showed up just a few times. The chain combines TRBV10-1 with TRBJ1-1, with D perhaps matching TRBD1 (5 bases). V was pared by 2 bases and J by 3 bases, with 10 bases between. This CDR3 contains 14 residues. Germline loops: CDR1 WNHNN, CDR2 SYGVQD (reference sequence). CDR3 bases: TGCGCCAGCAGTGAGCGACAGTCCGACACTGAAGCTTTCTTT. Translating it yields CASSERQSDTEAFF.

This clone was picked up many times. The rearrangement links TRBV10-3 to TRBJ2-7, with D tentatively TRBD1 (6 bases). This CDR3 is built from 13 residues. Per germline, CDR1 ENHRY and CDR2 SYGVKD. The V and J ends lost 4 bases and 2 bases respectively, with 9 bases between them. This CDR3 is CAISGRGTYEQYF. The CDR3, as DNA: TGTGCCATCAGTGGCAGGGGCACCTACGAGCAGTACTTC.

This chain links TRBV11-2 with TRBJ1-1; 7 nucleotides align to TRBD1. J gave up 6 bases and V 5 bases, and 6 bases lay outside the gene matches. This CDR3 region has 13 residues. CDR1 SGHAT and CDR2 FQNNGV come from the germline V gene. The CDR3 DNA sequence: TGTGCCAGCAGCCGCGACAGGGTAGCTGAAGCTTTCTTT. Its translation: CASSRDRVAEAFF.

This clone occurred a few times. Other nucleotide sequences in the sample specify the same CDR3. The CDR3 sequence is CATSRGAGRETQYF. The CDR3 nucleotides read TGTGCCACCAGCAGAGGGGCAGGCCGAGAGACCCAGTACTTC. This chain uses TRBV15 with TRBJ2-5; D uncertain. The CDR3 spans 14 residues. Trimming left V 1 base short and J 4 bases short, with 10 bases between. CDR1 and CDR2 (germline): LNHNV, YYDKDF (reference sequence).

The J gene is TRBJ1-1, the V gene TRBV5-1; no clear D gene. CDR3 length: 16 amino acids. Trimming shortened V by 2 bases and J by 4 bases, and 18 bases separated the two germline ends. Germline V gene sequence: CDR1 SGHRS, CDR2 YFSETQ. CDR3 sequence reads: CASSLNIGEGSTEAFF. The CDR3 bases are TGCGCCAGCAGCTTAAATATAGGCGAGGGAAGCACTGAAGCTTTCTTT.

This clone has only a few counts. This chain links TRBV27 with TRBJ1-2; D gene ambiguous. In germline, CDR1 is MNHEY, CDR2 SMNVEV (reference sequence). Trimming shortened V by 6 bases and J by 8 bases, and 13 bases separated the two germline ends. The CDR3 spans 12 residues. The CDR3 loop is CASSSPGLGYTF. CDR3 DNA: TGTGCCAGCAGCTCACCGGGTTTAGGCTACACCTTC.

The genes are TRBV18 and TRBJ1-1, with D possibly TRBD1 on 6 matching bases. Germline assignment: CDR1 KGHSH and CDR2 LQKENI. Trimming shortened V by 2 bases and J by 5 bases, and 12 bases separated the two germline ends. The CDR3 is 14 amino acids. The CDR3 region has the DNA TGTGCCAGCTCACCAGAACAGGGTGGGACTGAAGCTTTCTTT. Protein sequence: CASSPEQGGTEAFF.

The chain is built from TRBV4-3 and TRBJ1-1; no clear D gene. The CDR3 totals 15 residues. Germline V CDR1 and CDR2: LGHNA, YSLEER. Between the trimmed V and J ends, which lost 4 bases and 4 bases, there was a span of 16 bases. The CDR3 region has the DNA TGCGCCAGCAGCCTAACCGGGTGGATGGGCACTGAAGCTTTCTTT. It yields the protein CASSLTGWMGTEAFF.

The rearrangement joins TRBV7-2 to TRBJ2-3; D unresolved. Trimming stripped 6 bases from V and 1 base from J, with 17 bases between. The V gene's germline CDR1 is SGHTA and CDR2 FQGNSA. The CDR3 is made up of 16 amino acids. CDR3 sequence reads: CASSTDSPRGTDTQYF. In DNA, the CDR3 is TGTGCCAGCAGTACCGACTCGCCCCGGGGCACAGATACGCAGTATTTT.

A few counts support this clone. V usage is TRBV5-1 and J usage is TRBJ1-4; TRBD1 aligns across 7 bases. V shed 4 bases and J 6 bases; nucleotides not matched to a gene: 3. This CDR3 has 13 residues. CDR1 is SGHRS and CDR2 is YFSETQ in the germline V gene. The CDR3 loop is CASSSRGDEKLFF. CDR3 sequence (DNA): TGCGCCAGCAGCAGCAGGGGGGATGAAAAACTGTTTTTT. Supplemented by reference TRBV5-1 and TRBJ1-4, the full variable domain reads KAGVTQTPRYLIKTRGQQVTLSCSPISGHRSVSWYQQTPGQGLQFLFEYFSETQRNKGNFPGRFSGRQFSNSRSEMNVSTLELGDSALYLCASSSRGDEKLFFGSGTQLSVL.

This clone has just a few counts. The chain joins TRBV19 to TRBJ2-1; 10 nucleotides agree with TRBD1. CDR3 length: 16 amino acids. Germline V gene data show CDR1 as LNHDA and CDR2 as SQIVND (reference sequence). V was clipped by 5 bases and J by 2 bases; unmatched bases: 6. CDR3 sequence: CASSVVGTGAYNEQFF. The CDR3 DNA follows: TGTGCCAGTAGTGTAGTCGGGACAGGGGCCTACAATGAGCAGTTCTTC.

The V gene is TRBV2, the J gene TRBJ2-3, with 10 nucleotides matching TRBD2. Germline-derived CDR1 and CDR2 are SNHLY and FYNNEI. The CDR3 consists of 18 residues. The J segment lost 2 bases and the V segment lost 4 bases, leaving 12 bases of the junction unmatched. The CDR3 bases are TGTGCCAGCAGTGCTTTTAGCGGGGGGCGGCGATCCACAGATACGCAGTATTTT. This codes for CASSAFSGGRRSTDTQYF. The complete variable domain, with remaining parts taken from reference TRBV2 and TRBJ2-3, reads EPEVTQTPSHQVTQMGQEVILRCVPISNHLYFYWYRQILGQKVEFLVSFYNNEISEKSEIFDDQFSVERPDGSNFTLKIRSTKLEDSAMYFCASSAFSGGRRSTDTQYFGPGTRLTVL.

This chain uses TRBV6-1 with TRBJ1-6, with a tentative D call TRBD1 (6 bases). CDR3 size: 16 residues. Looked up from germline, CDR1 is MNHNS and CDR2 is SASEGT. V gave up 4 bases and J gave up 10 bases, with 20 bases separating them. The CDR3 spells CASSGERGPPQSPLHF. In DNA form, the CDR3 reads TGTGCCAGCAGTGGAGAGCGGGGGCCTCCCCAATCACCCCTCCACTTT.

The chain carries TRBV6-5 and TRBJ1-2; D is undetermined. The CDR3 contains 12 residues. Trimming removed 6 bases from V and 4 bases from J, with 9 bases in between. Germline V gene sequence: CDR1 MNHEY, CDR2 SVGAGI. CDR3 sequence: CASRLSGYGYTF. The CDR3 region has the DNA TGTGCCAGCAGGTTGAGTGGCTATGGCTACACCTTC.

This clone was seen only a few times. The genes are TRBV7-2 and TRBJ2-1; 9 positions match TRBD2. J was trimmed by 8 bases and V by 2 bases; bases with no gene match: 13. Per the germline V gene, CDR1 is SGHTA and CDR2 is FQGNSA. This CDR3 comprises 17 residues. In DNA form, the CDR3 reads TGTGCCAGCAGCTTAAGGGCTGCGGGGGGGCCCTTTGATGAGCAGTTCTTC. Amino acids: CASSLRAAGGPFDEQFF.